The rows below give T cell receptor beta chains drawn from one sample of a study of identical twins. TCRdb ran MiXCR on the 5' RACE reads and lists one entry per CDR3 protein. The profile shows more than 200,000 distinct CDR3 sequences, less than 9.5% of them singletons. Specimen: memory (CD45RO+) T cells sorted from blood. The origin of the receptors is a woman in her late teens or twenties in good health. CDR3s include the opening cysteine and the closing phenylalanine or tryptophan. The order of the fields is J gene, CDR3 length, V gene, clone size, CDR3 protein. Clone size is stated in some rows and not others, as once, few, many or a class when expanded.

TRBJ2-3 | 14 | TRBV7-9 | few | CASSISGRVDTQYF
TRBJ2-5 | 13 | TRBV20-1 | NA | CSARDNSGGPQYF
TRBJ2-1 | 12 | TRBV7-9 | many | CASSPSADEQFF
TRBJ2-1 | 17 | TRBV3-1 | many | CASSQDRGLAGDNEQFF
TRBJ2-3 | 14 | TRBV20-1 | many | CSAREPRATDTQYF
TRBJ1-1 | 16 | TRBV7-8 | many | CASSRLRTGEGTEAFF
TRBJ2-3 | 14 | TRBV30 | NA | CAWSTSWETDTQYF
TRBJ2-7 | 14 | TRBV29-1 | few | CSLLDTGTGGEQYF
TRBJ2-1 | 15 | TRBV7-8 | NA | CASSSRDSTYNEQFF
TRBJ2-3 | 16 | TRBV10-3 | few | CAISGLSGSTGDTQYF
TRBJ2-5 | 10 | TRBV30 | NA | CAWRVETQYF
TRBJ1-5 | 12 | TRBV12-3/TRBV12-4 | few | CASSSLGQPQHF